This T cell receptor (beta chain) was sequenced in a study of human thymus T cells. The table came from immunoSEQ multiplex PCR; TCRdb's copy has only in-frame clones and leaves some out. The sample has some 130,000 clones; around 96% are singletons. Resections removed during corrective heart surgery provided the thymus tissue used. This CDR3 is built from 14 residues. Germline CDR1 reads SEHNR; CDR2 reads FQNEAQ (reference sequence). V lost 1 base and J lost 5, with 11 bases in between. The source material was thymus tissue. This sequence joins TRBV7-9 and TRBJ1-1, with no clear D. This TCR came from a boy less than two years old with a congenital heart defect but otherwise immunologically healthy. The chain's CDR3 is CASSLVAQWTEAFF. As DNA, the CDR3 is TGTGCCAGCAGCTTAGTTGCTCAGTGGACTGAAGCTTTCTTT.